This TCR beta chain emerged from a study of CD8 T cells in ankylosing spondylitis. One entry per CDR3 protein results from TCRdb running MiXCR on the 5' RACE reads. The sample lists around 890,000 distinct CDR3 sequences; about 12% were seen once. This clonotype has a handful of counts. Its antigen remains unidentified. The V end lost 2 bases, the J end lost 4 bases, and 10 bases lay between the germline ends. This CDR3 has 14 residues. The germline CDR1 and CDR2 sequences are SGHNT and YENEEA. Findings and caveats of the study: Disease-linked clones were CD8+ and relatively rare in peripheral blood. Blood of patients with ankylosing spondylitis appeared to be characterized by a TCR beta motif of eight highly homologous variants. Disease-linked clones reportedly concentrated significantly in matched ankylosing spondylitis synovial fluid.

The sequenced sample was blood, either unsorted or a sorted T cell fraction (not recorded which). The chain carries TRBV11-3 and TRBJ2-3; D not resolved. The sequence was collected from a male donor with ankylosing spondylitis. CDR3 amino acids: CASSLQPVPDTQYF. Here the CDR3 DNA reads TGTGCCAGCAGCTTACAACCGGTTCCAGATACGCAGTATTTT.